Below, one TCR beta chain is given with its context. V dropped 2 bases and J dropped 0 bases, with 8 bases sitting between them. This CDR3 spans 14 amino acids. Germline assignment: CDR1 LNHDA and CDR2 SQIVND (reference sequence). The record originates from a study of shared clonotypes between healthy human individuals. Here immunoSEQ multiplex PCR was the method, and the copy in TCRdb shows in-frame clones only, minus some. The profile covers under 600,000 clones, with about 96% appearing a single time and 0.057% taken by the ten largest. The TCR was taken from a woman aged 25 to 39 in good health. Sequenced sample: naive CD4+ T cells sorted from blood. Noted subset: CD45RA+ positively selected. The chain combines TRBV19 with TRBJ2-7, with D maybe TRBD2 (6 bases). Written as DNA, the CDR3 is TGTGCCAGTAGTATACCCGGGAGCTCCTACGAGCAGTACTTC. Translating gives CASSIPGSSYEQYF.